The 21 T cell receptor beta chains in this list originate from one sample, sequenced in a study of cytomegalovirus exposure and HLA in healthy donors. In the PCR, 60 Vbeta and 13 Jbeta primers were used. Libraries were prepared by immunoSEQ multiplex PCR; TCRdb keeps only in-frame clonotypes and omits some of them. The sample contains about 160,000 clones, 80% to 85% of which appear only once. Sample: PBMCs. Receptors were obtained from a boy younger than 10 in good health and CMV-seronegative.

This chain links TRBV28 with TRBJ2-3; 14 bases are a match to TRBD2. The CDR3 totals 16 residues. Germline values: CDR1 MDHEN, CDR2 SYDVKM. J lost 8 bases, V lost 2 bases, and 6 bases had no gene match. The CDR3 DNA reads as TGTGCCAGCAGTTTACTCGGGACTAGCGGGAGTGGTACGCAGTATTTT. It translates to CASSLLGTSGSGTQYF.

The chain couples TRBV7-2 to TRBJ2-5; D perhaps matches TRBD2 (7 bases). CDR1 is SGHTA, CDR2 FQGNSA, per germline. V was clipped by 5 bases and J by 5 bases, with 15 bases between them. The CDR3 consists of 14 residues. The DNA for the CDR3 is TGTGCCAGCAGCCGAACGGGGGGCAGGGAGACCCAGTACTTC. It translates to CASSRTGGRETQYF.

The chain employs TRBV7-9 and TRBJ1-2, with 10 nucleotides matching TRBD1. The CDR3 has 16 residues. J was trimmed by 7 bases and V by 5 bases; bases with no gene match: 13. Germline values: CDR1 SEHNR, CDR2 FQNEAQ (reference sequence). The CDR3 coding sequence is TGTGCCAGCAGCCTTTCCCTTCGACAGGGGGCTTCTGGCTACACCTTC. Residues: CASSLSLRQGASGYTF.

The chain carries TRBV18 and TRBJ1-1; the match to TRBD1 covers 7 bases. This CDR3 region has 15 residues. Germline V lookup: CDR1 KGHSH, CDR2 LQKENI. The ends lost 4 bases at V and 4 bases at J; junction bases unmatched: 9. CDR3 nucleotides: TGTGCCAGCTCACTCTCCCAGGGGGTGGGCACTGAAGCTTTCTTT. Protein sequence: CASSLSQGVGTEAFF.

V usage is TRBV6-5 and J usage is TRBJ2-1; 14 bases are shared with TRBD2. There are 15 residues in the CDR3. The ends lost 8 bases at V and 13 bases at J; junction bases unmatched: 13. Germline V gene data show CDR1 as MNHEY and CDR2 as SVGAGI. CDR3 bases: TGTGCCAGCTCGTGGGGGACTAGCGGGGGACTTCTACAGTTCTTC. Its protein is CASSWGTSGGLLQFF.

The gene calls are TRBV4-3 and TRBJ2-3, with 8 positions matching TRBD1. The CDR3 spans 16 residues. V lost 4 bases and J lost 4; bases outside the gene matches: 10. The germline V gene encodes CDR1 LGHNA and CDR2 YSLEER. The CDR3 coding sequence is TGCGCCAGCAGCCGGAACAGGGGGGCGGCCGCAGATACGCAGTATTTT. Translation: CASSRNRGAAADTQYF.

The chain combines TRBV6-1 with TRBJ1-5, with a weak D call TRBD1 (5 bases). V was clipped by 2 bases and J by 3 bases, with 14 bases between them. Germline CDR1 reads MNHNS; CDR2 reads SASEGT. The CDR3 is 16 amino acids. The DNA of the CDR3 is TGTGCCAGCAGTGAAACCTCAGGGTCGTACAATCAGCCCCAGCATTTT. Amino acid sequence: CASSETSGSYNQPQHF.

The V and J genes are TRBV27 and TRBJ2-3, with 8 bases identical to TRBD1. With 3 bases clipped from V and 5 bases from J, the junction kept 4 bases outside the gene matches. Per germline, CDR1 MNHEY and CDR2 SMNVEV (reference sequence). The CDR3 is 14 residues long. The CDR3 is CASSLQGAIDTQYF. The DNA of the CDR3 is TGTGCCAGCAGTTTGCAGGGGGCGATAGATACGCAGTATTTT.

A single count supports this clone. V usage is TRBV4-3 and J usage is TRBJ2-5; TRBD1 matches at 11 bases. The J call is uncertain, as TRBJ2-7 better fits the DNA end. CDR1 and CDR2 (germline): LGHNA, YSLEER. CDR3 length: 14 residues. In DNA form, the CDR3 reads TGCGCCAGCGGACAAGGGACAGGGGGGTACGAGCAGTACTTC. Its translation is CASGQGTGGYEQYF.

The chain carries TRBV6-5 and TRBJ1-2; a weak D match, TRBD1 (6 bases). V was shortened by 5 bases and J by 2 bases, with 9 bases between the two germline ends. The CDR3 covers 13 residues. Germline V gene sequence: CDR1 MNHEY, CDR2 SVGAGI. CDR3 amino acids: CASSPTGNYGYTF. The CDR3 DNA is TGTGCCAGCAGTCCAACAGGGAACTATGGCTACACCTTC.

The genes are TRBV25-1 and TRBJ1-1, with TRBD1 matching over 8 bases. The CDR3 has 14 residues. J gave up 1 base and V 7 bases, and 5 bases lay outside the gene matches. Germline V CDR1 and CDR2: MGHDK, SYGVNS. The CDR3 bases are TGTGCCAGCAACGGACAGGGCCCGAACACTGAAGCTTTCTTT. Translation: CASNGQGPNTEAFF.

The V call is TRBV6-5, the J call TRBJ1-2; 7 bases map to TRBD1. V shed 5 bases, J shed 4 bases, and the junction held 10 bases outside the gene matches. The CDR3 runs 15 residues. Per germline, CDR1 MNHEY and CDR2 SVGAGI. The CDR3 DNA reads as TGTGCCAGCAGTCCCCCGGGACAGCTCATCTATGGCTACACCTTC. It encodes CASSPPGQLIYGYTF.

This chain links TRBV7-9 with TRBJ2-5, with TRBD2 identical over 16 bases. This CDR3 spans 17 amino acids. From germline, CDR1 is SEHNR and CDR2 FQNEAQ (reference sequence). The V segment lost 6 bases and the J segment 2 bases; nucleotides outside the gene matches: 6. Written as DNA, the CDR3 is TGTGCCAGCAGTGGAGGGACTAGCGGGAGGGGTCAAGAGACCCAGTACTTC. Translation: CASSGGTSGRGQETQYF. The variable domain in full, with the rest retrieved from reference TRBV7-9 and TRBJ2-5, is DTGVSQNPRHKITKRGQNVTFRCDPISEHNRLYWYRQTLGQGPEFLTYFQNEAQLEKSRLLSDRFSAERPKGSFSTLEIQRTEQGDSAMYLCASSGGTSGRGQETQYFGPGTRLLVL.

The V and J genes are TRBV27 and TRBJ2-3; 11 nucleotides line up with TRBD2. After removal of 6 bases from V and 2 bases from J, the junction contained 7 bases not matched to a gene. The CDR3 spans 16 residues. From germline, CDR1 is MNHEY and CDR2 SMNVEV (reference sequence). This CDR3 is CASRSPGLADTDTQYF. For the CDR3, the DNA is TGTGCCAGCAGGAGCCCGGGACTAGCGGACACAGATACGCAGTATTTT.

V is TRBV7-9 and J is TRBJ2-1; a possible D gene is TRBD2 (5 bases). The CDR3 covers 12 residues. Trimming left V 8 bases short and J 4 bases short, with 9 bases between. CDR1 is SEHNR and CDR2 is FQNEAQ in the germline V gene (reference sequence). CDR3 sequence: CASGEGYNEQFF. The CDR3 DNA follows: TGTGCCAGCGGCGAGGGTTACAATGAGCAGTTCTTC.

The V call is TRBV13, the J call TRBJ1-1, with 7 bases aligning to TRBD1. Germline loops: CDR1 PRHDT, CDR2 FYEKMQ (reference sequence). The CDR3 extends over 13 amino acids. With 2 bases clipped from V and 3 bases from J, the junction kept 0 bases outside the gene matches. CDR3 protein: CASSLTGDTEAFF. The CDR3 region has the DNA TGTGCCAGCAGCTTAACAGGGGACACTGAAGCTTTCTTT.

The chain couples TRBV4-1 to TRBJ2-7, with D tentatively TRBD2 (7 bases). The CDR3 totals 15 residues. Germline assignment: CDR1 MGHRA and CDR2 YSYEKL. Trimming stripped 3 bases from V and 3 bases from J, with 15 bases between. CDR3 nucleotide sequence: TGCGCCAGCAGCCAGGGAGGGGGAGAGGTCTACGAGCAGTACTTC. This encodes CASSQGGGEVYEQYF.

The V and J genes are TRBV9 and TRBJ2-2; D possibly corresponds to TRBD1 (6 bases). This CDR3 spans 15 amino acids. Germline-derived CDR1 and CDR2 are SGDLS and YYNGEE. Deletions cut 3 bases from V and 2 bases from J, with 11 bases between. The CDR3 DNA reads TGTGCCAGCAGCGGGTACAGGGCCAACACCGGGGAGCTGTTTTTT. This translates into CASSGYRANTGELFF.

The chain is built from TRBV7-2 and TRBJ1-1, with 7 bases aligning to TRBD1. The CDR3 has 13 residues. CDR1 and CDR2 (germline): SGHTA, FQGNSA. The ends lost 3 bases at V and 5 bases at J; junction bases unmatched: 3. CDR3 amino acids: CASSLMDRTEAFF. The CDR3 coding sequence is TGTGCCAGCAGCTTGATGGACAGGACTGAAGCTTTCTTT. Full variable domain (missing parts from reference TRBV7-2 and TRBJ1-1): GAGVSQSPSNKVTEKGKDVELRCDPISGHTALYWYRQSLGQGLEFLIYFQGNSAPDKSGLPSDRFSAERTGGSVSTLTIQRTQQEDSAVYLCASSLMDRTEAFFGQGTRLTVV.

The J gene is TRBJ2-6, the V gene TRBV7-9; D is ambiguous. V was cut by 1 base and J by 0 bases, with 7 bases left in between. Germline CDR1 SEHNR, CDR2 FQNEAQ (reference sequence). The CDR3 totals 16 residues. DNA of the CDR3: TGTGCCAGCAGCTTAGTGACACTCTCTGGGGCCAACGTCCTGACTTTC. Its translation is CASSLVTLSGANVLTF. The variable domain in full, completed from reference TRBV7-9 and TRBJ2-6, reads DTGVSQNPRHKITKRGQNVTFRCDPISEHNRLYWYRQTLGQGPEFLTYFQNEAQLEKSRLLSDRFSAERPKGSFSTLEIQRTEQGDSAMYLCASSLVTLSGANVLTFGAGSRLTVL.

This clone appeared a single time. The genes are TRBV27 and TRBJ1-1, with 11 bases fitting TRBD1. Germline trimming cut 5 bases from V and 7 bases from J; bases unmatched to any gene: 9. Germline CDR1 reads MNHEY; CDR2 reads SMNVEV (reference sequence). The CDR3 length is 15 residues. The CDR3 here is CASSTPDRGQNEAFF. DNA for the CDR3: TGTGCCAGCAGTACCCCGGACAGGGGGCAAAATGAAGCTTTCTTT.